One sample yielded the 32 T cell receptor beta chains listed below, sequenced in a study of T cell responses to AZD1222 COVID-19 vaccine. Using immunoSEQ multiplex PCR, the repertoire was profiled, and TCRdb retains in-frame clones only, with some absent. The sample contains about 160,000 clones, 90% to 95% of which appear only once. The source material was peripheral blood, sampled 28 days after the second AZD1222 dose. The receptors were sampled from an adult who received the AZD1222 COVID-19 vaccine.

The chain links TRBV19 to TRBJ1-2, with 8 bases that match TRBD1. The J segment lost 4 bases and the V segment lost 10 bases, leaving 5 bases of the junction unmatched. Germline loops: CDR1 LNHDA, CDR2 SQIVND (reference sequence). CDR3 length: 12 residues. The chain's CDR3 is CATRTGPYGYTF. The CDR3, as DNA: TGTGCCACGCGGACAGGGCCCTATGGCTACACCTTC.

This clone was observed a single time. The chain links TRBV6-2 or TRBV6-3 to TRBJ2-7; TRBD2 aligns across 11 bases. In germline, CDR1 is MNHEY, CDR2 SVGEGT. This CDR3 spans 20 amino acids. V gave up 0 bases and J gave up 2 bases; unmatched junction bases: 15. CDR3 loop: CASSYSDGTSGNASAYEQYF. For the CDR3, the DNA is TGTGCCAGCAGTTACTCGGACGGGACTAGCGGAAATGCCTCGGCCTACGAGCAGTACTTC.

This clone was observed a handful of times. The J gene is TRBJ2-1, the V gene TRBV6-1; 8 bases map to TRBD2. V shed 1 base and J 5 bases; nucleotides not matched to a gene: 4. This CDR3 has 15 residues. The V gene's germline CDR1 is MNHNS and CDR2 SASEGT. This chain's CDR3 is CASSEVAGSNNEQFF. The CDR3 DNA reads TGTGCCAGCAGTGAAGTAGCGGGATCCAACAATGAGCAGTTCTTC.

The J gene is TRBJ2-1, the V gene TRBV11-2; 8 nucleotides line up with TRBD1. V shed 5 bases, J shed 2 bases, and the junction held 5 bases outside the gene matches. Germline V gene lookup returns CDR1 SGHAT and CDR2 FQNNGV. The CDR3 is 15 amino acids. CDR3 DNA: TGTGCCAGCAGCCCCGGACAGGGCGCCTACAATGAGCAGTTCTTC. As protein: CASSPGQGAYNEQFF.

V is TRBV28 and J is TRBJ1-5; a weak D match, TRBD1 (5 bases). V was cut by 6 bases and J by 3 bases, with 15 bases left in between. The CDR3 consists of 15 residues. Looked up from germline, CDR1 is MDHEN and CDR2 is SYDVKM. CDR3 sequence (DNA): TGTGCCAGCAGCGGCCCGGCAGGGTTCAATCAGCCCCAGCATTTT. Translated, it gives CASSGPAGFNQPQHF.

The chain is built from TRBV7-9 and TRBJ2-1; D not resolved. Germline loops: CDR1 SEHNR, CDR2 FQNEAQ (reference sequence). V was trimmed by 2 bases and J by 7 bases, leaving 15 bases between them. This CDR3 spans 15 amino acids. This CDR3 reads CASSLIPELQNEQFF. Here the CDR3 DNA reads TGTGCCAGCAGCTTAATTCCGGAGTTACAGAATGAGCAGTTCTTC.

V usage is TRBV7-9 and J usage is TRBJ1-2; no clear D gene. The CDR3 is made up of 13 amino acids. Looked up from germline, CDR1 is SEHNR and CDR2 is FQNEAQ (reference sequence). With 4 bases removed from V and 5 bases from J, the gap between germline ends came to 11 bases. The CDR3 is CASSSLREYGYTF. DNA for the CDR3: TGTGCCAGCAGCTCCCTCCGAGAATATGGCTACACCTTC.

The chain employs TRBV30 and TRBJ2-1; perhaps D is TRBD1 or TRBD2 (7 bases each). The V end was cut by 3 bases, the J end by 6 bases, with 18 bases between. The CDR3 has 15 residues. Germline lookup yields CDR1 GTSNPN and CDR2 SVGIG (reference sequence). The CDR3 nucleotides read TGTGCCTGGAGGGAGTTCAGGGGGGGCCCCAATGAGCAGTTCTTC. Its translation: CAWREFRGGPNEQFF.

The CDR3 DNA reads as TGTGCCAGCAGCTTGGAGGGACGGAGCTCCTACAATGAGCAGTTCTTC. Translating it yields CASSLEGRSSYNEQFF. V gene TRBV5-8 combines with J gene TRBJ2-1, with D perhaps TRBD1 or TRBD2 (5 bases each). The V gene's germline CDR1 is SGHTS and CDR2 YDEGEE. The CDR3 contains 16 residues. The V end was cut by 0 bases, the J end by 0 bases, with 10 bases between.

Here the CDR3 DNA reads TGTGCCACCAGTGATAGGAAGAGTCAGCCCCAGCATTTT. Protein: CATSDRKSQPQHF. V is TRBV24-1 and J is TRBJ1-5; D call uncertain. CDR1 and CDR2 (germline): KGHDR, SFDVKD. This CDR3 comprises 13 residues. V lost 3 bases and J lost 6, with 8 bases in between.

V is TRBV9 and J is TRBJ2-1; TRBD2 matches at 11 bases. The junction had 8 bases not matched to a gene; V was cut back by 3 bases and J by 0 bases. The length of the CDR3 is 18 residues. Per germline, CDR1 SGDLS and CDR2 YYNGEE. The chain's CDR3 is CASSGTSGYFSSYNEQFF. In nucleotides, the CDR3 is TGTGCCAGCAGCGGGACTAGCGGGTATTTCAGCTCCTACAATGAGCAGTTCTTC.

This chain uses TRBV28 with TRBJ1-1; unclear D gene. The CDR3 sequence is 11 residues long. Germline assignment: CDR1 MDHEN and CDR2 SYDVKM. Trimming took off 6 bases at V and 3 bases at J, with 5 bases between the two ends. In DNA, the CDR3 is TGTGCCAGCAGGGTTGACACTGAAGCTTTCTTT. Residues: CASRVDTEAFF.

V is TRBV11-2 and J is TRBJ1-2, with D hard to call. CDR3 length: 14 residues. With 3 bases removed from V and 2 bases from J, the gap between germline ends came to 10 bases. CDR1 is SGHAT, CDR2 FQNNGV, per germline. CDR3 bases: TGTGCCAGCAGCTTTGGGTACCCAAACTATGGCTACACCTTC. Translation: CASSFGYPNYGYTF.

The gene calls are TRBV6-5 and TRBJ2-7, with D possibly called TRBD1 or TRBD2 (5 bases each). The V end lost 6 bases, the J end lost 0 bases, and 15 bases lay between the germline ends. The CDR3 length is 15 residues. Germline loops: CDR1 MNHEY, CDR2 SVGAGI. This chain's CDR3 is CASRKNRDASYEQYF. CDR3 coding DNA: TGTGCCAGCAGGAAAAACCGGGACGCCTCCTACGAGCAGTACTTC.

This chain uses TRBV3-1 (or the pseudogene TRBV3-2) with TRBJ2-3; D unresolved. The CDR3 covers 14 residues. V lost 4 bases to trimming and J lost 5 bases, with 13 bases between them. CDR1 and CDR2 from the germline V gene are LGHDT and YNNKEL (reference sequence). In nucleotides, the CDR3 is TGTGCCAGCAGCCCGCCCCTTCGTGGAGATACGCAGTATTTT. It codes for CASSPPLRGDTQYF.

The V call is TRBV9, the J call TRBJ2-7, with unresolved D. Germline CDR1 and CDR2: SGDLS and YYNGEE. V was shortened by 0 bases and J by 7 bases, with 11 bases between the two germline ends. CDR3 length: 13 residues. DNA of the CDR3: TGTGCCAGCAGCGTAGTGGCTAGAGGTGAGCAGTACTTC. Translated: CASSVVARGEQYF.

The rearrangement uses TRBV6-1 and TRBJ2-4, with D maybe TRBD1 (5 bases). Between the trimmed V and J ends, which lost 2 bases and 0 bases, there was a span of 23 bases. This CDR3 has 20 amino acids. Germline V gene sequence: CDR1 MNHNS, CDR2 SASEGT. DNA for the CDR3: TGTGCCAGCAGTGAATTTCTGGGAACAGGTTACGCCTTAGCCAAAAACATTCAGTACTTC. This gives the protein CASSEFLGTGYALAKNIQYF.

As regards this clone: Other nucleotide sequences from this sample produce the same CDR3. The rearrangement uses TRBV6-5 and TRBJ1-1; TRBD1 is a possible D gene (6 bases). CDR3 length: 14 residues. Germline V lookup: CDR1 MNHEY, CDR2 SVGAGI. The V end was cut by 0 bases, the J end by 5 bases, with 10 bases between. The CDR3 here is CASSYSGGGTEAFF. The CDR3 region has the DNA TGTGCCAGCAGTTACTCAGGAGGGGGTACTGAAGCTTTCTTT.

This clone has just one count. This chain links TRBV7-8 with TRBJ1-5; D is uncertain. Germline V gene sequence: CDR1 SGHVS, CDR2 FQNEAQ. CDR3 length equals 13 residues. V was trimmed by 5 bases and J by 3 bases, leaving 8 bases between them. The CDR3 loop is CASSTLPNQPQHF. In DNA, the CDR3 is TGTGCCAGCAGCACGCTACCCAATCAGCCCCAGCATTTT. The full variable domain, its missing parts supplied by reference TRBV7-8 and TRBJ1-5, is GAGVSQSPRYKVAKRGQDVALRCDPISGHVSLFWYQQALGQGPEFLTYFQNEAQLDKSGLPSDRFFAERPEGSVSTLKIQRTQQEDSAVYLCASSTLPNQPQHFGDGTRLSIL.

This chain connects TRBV3-1 (or the pseudogene TRBV3-2) to TRBJ1-5; a possible D gene is TRBD1 (6 bases). V lost 7 bases, J lost 7 bases, and 14 bases lay in between. Germline CDR1 and CDR2: LGHDT and YNNKEL (reference sequence). This CDR3 has 13 residues. The CDR3 coding sequence is TGTGCCAGCAACCTTGGACAGACCCAGCCCCAGCATTTT. Protein product: CASNLGQTQPQHF.

The chain is built from TRBV19 and TRBJ1-4; 10 nucleotides agree with TRBD1. Germline V gene data show CDR1 as LNHDA and CDR2 as SQIVND (reference sequence). J gave up 8 bases and V 5 bases, and 5 bases lay outside the gene matches. The CDR3 spans 14 residues. CDR3 bases: TGTGCCAGTAGTCCGGGACAGGGGCCCGAAAAACTGTTTTTT. Translated, it gives CASSPGQGPEKLFF.

The CDR3 nucleotides read TGTGCCAGCAGCCCCTGGACTAGCGGGCGGGTTAGCTCCTACGAGCAGTACTTC. Its protein product is CASSPWTSGRVSSYEQYF. The chain recombines TRBV7-8 with TRBJ2-7, with 11 bases identical to TRBD2. Germline lookup yields CDR1 SGHVS and CDR2 FQNEAQ. The CDR3 consists of 18 residues. The junction had 12 bases not matched to a gene; V was cut back by 5 bases and J by 0 bases.

The V and J genes are TRBV20-1 and TRBJ2-1; 8 nucleotides agree with TRBD1. The V segment lost 3 bases and the J segment 4 bases; nucleotides outside the gene matches: 5. This CDR3 has 14 amino acids. CDR1 is DFQATT and CDR2 is SNEGSKA in the germline V gene (reference sequence). The CDR3 DNA sequence: TGCAGTGCTAGTCCCCAGGGGGCGTACAATGAGCAGTTCTTC. Protein product: CSASPQGAYNEQFF.

The gene calls are TRBV7-9 and TRBJ2-7; D unclear. The CDR3 has 15 amino acids. V shed 8 bases and J shed 0 bases, with 17 bases lying between them. CDR1 is SEHNR, CDR2 FQNEAQ, per germline (reference sequence). In nucleotides, the CDR3 is TGTGCCAGCTCAACTTTAACTCATGGCTCCTACGAGCAGTACTTC. Protein product: CASSTLTHGSYEQYF.

V is TRBV4-1 and J is TRBJ1-3; D might be TRBD1 (6 bases). V was pared by 6 bases and J by 0 bases, with 21 bases between. Germline V gene sequence: CDR1 MGHRA, CDR2 YSYEKL. The CDR3 sequence is 18 residues long. CDR3 sequence: CASRRWTAPNLSGNTIYF. The CDR3 DNA follows: TGCGCCAGCAGACGCTGGACAGCCCCGAACCTCTCTGGAAACACCATATATTTT.

This clone was picked up a small number of times. This chain connects TRBV4-2 to TRBJ2-3, with TRBD2 identical over 14 bases. This CDR3 contains 21 residues. From germline, CDR1 is LGHNA and CDR2 YNFKEQ. The trim removed 4 bases at V and 2 bases at J, leaving 17 bases unmatched. In nucleotides, the CDR3 is TGTGCCAGCAGCCTAGGACGGGGACTAGCGGGAGCGGGGGAAGACACAGATACGCAGTATTTT. Its protein is CASSLGRGLAGAGEDTDTQYF.

The chain links TRBV6-5 to TRBJ2-4; TRBD1 agrees at 8 bases. The CDR3 covers 16 residues. Germline V CDR1 and CDR2: MNHEY, SVGAGI. The J segment lost 1 base and the V segment lost 2 bases, leaving 4 bases of the junction unmatched. The CDR3 coding sequence is TGTGCCAGCAGTTACGCCAGGGGGCTCGCCAAAAACATTCAGTACTTC. This codes for CASSYARGLAKNIQYF.

V is TRBV7-2 and J is TRBJ2-7; unclear D gene. The germline CDR1 and CDR2 sequences are SGHTA and FQGNSA. The V gene lost 2 bases and the J gene lost 1 base, with 12 bases spanning the gap. The CDR3 runs to 15 residues. The DNA for the CDR3 is TGTGCCAGCAGCTTAAAGGGTCAGGTTTCCTACGAGCAGTACTTC. This sequence encodes CASSLKGQVSYEQYF.

This rearrangement joins TRBV5-8 to TRBJ1-5, with no clear D. With 0 bases removed from V and 4 bases from J, the gap between germline ends came to 5 bases. The CDR3 sequence is 13 residues long. The V gene's germline CDR1 is SGHTS and CDR2 YDEGEE. The CDR3 here is CASSLGENQPQHF. As DNA, the CDR3 is TGTGCCAGCAGCTTGGGAGAGAATCAGCCCCAGCATTTT.

The chain couples TRBV30 to TRBJ1-1; D remains unclear. Deletions cut 4 bases from V and 5 bases from J, with 11 bases between. CDR3 size: 12 residues. Germline CDR1 is GTSNPN and CDR2 is SVGIG (reference sequence). CDR3 nucleotide sequence: TGTGCCTGGAATTCGTTGGCGACTGAAGCTTTCTTT. Its translation: CAWNSLATEAFF.

The genes are TRBV11-2 and TRBJ1-1; 8 positions match TRBD1. The CDR3 covers 16 residues. Losses at the gene ends were 3 bases for V and 1 base for J; bases not matched to a gene: 7. Germline V gene lookup returns CDR1 SGHAT and CDR2 FQNNGV. This chain's CDR3 is CASSFGDRSRNTEAFF. For the CDR3, the DNA is TGTGCCAGCAGCTTTGGGGACAGGAGCAGGAACACTGAAGCTTTCTTT.

The J gene is TRBJ2-5, the V gene TRBV7-8; D may be TRBD2 (7 bases). Germline V gives CDR1 SGHVS, CDR2 FQNEAQ. This CDR3 is built from 16 residues. V lost 5 bases and J 5 bases, leaving 21 bases between the germline ends. The CDR3 DNA reads TGTGCCAGCAGCCCCTTGTCTCGGGGGGCGAGGGAGACCCAGTACTTC. Translating gives CASSPLSRGARETQYF.